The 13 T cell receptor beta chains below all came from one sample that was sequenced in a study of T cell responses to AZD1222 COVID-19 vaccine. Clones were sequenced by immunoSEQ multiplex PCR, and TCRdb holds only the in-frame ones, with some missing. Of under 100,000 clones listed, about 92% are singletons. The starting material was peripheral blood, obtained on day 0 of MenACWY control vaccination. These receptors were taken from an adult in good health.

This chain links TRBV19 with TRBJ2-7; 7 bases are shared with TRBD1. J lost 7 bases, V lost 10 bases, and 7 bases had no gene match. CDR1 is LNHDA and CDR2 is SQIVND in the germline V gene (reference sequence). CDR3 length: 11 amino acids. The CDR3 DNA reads TGTGCCACCGGAGACAGGGTAGAGCAGTACTTC. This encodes CATGDRVEQYF.

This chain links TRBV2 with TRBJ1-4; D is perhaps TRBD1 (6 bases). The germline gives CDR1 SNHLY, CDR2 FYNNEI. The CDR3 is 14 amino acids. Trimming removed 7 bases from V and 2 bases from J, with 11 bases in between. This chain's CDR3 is CASKGEATNEKLFF. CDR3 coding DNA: TGTGCCAGCAAGGGGGAGGCGACTAATGAAAAACTGTTTTTT. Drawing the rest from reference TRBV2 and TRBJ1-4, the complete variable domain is EPEVTQTPSHQVTQMGQEVILRCVPISNHLYFYWYRQILGQKVEFLVSFYNNEISEKSEIFDDQFSVERPDGSNFTLKIRSTKLEDSAMYFCASKGEATNEKLFFGSGTQLSVL.

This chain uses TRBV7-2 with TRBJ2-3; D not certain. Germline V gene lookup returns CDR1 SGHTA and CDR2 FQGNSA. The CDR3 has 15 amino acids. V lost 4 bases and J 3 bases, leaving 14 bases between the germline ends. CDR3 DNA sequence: TGTGCCAGCAGCTCGCCCCGCTCTAATACAGATACGCAGTATTTT. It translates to CASSSPRSNTDTQYF.

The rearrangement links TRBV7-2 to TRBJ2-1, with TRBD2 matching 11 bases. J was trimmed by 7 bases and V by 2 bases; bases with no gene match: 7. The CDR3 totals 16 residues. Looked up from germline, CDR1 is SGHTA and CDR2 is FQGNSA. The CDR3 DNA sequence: TGTGCCAGCAGCTTACTAGCGGGAGGCGGGGGGAATGAGCAGTTCTTC. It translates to CASSLLAGGGGNEQFF.

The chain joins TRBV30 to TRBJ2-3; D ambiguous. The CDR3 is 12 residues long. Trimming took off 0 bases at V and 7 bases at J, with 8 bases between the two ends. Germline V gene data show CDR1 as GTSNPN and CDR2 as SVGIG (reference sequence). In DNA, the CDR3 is TGTGCCTGGAGTGTACTTCTCAATACGCAGTATTTT. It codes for CAWSVLLNTQYF.

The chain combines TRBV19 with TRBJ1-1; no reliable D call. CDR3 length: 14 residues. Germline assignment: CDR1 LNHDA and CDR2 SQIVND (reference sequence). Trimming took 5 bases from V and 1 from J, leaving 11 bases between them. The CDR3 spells CASSSWTGNTEAFF. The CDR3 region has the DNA TGTGCCAGTAGTTCCTGGACGGGGAACACTGAAGCTTTCTTT. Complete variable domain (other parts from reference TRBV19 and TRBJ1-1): DGGITQSPKYLFRKEGQNVTLSCEQNLNHDAMYWYRQDPGQGLRLIYYSQIVNDFQKGDIAEGYSVSREKKESFPLTVTSAQKNPTAFYLCASSSWTGNTEAFFGQGTRLTVV.

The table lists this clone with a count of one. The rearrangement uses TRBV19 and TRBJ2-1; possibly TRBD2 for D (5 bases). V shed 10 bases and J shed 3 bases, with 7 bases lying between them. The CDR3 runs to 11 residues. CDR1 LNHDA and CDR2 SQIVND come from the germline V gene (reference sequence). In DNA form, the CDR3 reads TGTGCCACCCGGGACTACAATGAGCAGTTCTTC. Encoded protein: CATRDYNEQFF.

CDR3 protein: CASSWTEDSPLHF. DNA of the CDR3: TGTGCCAGCAGTTGGACGGAGGATTCACCCCTCCACTTT. The chain links TRBV6-5 to TRBJ1-6; D ambiguous. Germline V gene data show CDR1 as MNHEY and CDR2 as SVGAGI. The CDR3 is 13 residues long. V dropped 4 bases and J dropped 8 bases, with 9 bases sitting between them.

The CDR3 coding sequence is TGCAGCGTCCTAACACTCGGGACCTTCTGCACCTTC. Amino acid sequence: CSVLTLGTFCTF. This rearrangement joins TRBV29-1 to TRBJ1-2, with D maybe TRBD1 (5 bases). CDR3 size: 12 residues. Trimming cost V 6 bases and J 13 bases, with 21 bases left between them. Germline V lookup: CDR1 SQVTM, CDR2 ANQGSEA.

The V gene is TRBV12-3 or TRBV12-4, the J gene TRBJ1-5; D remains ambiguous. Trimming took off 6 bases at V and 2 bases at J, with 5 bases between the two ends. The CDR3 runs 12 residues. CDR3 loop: CASRAGNQPQHF. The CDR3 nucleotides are TGTGCCAGCAGGGCAGGCAATCAGCCCCAGCATTTT.

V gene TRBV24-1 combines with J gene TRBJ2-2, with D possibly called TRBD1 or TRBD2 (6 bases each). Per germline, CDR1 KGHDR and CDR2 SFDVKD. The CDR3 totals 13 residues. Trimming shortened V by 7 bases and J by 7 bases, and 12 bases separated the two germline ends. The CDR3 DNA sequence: TGTGCCACCAGGGAAGAGGGGGGCGGGGAGCTGTTTTTT. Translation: CATREEGGGELFF.

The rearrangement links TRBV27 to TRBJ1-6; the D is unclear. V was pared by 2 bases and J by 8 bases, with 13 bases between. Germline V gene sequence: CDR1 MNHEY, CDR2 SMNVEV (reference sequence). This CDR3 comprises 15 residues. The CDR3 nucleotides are TGTGCCAGCAGTTTAATAGCAGGAGTTGATTCACCCCTCCACTTT. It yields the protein CASSLIAGVDSPLHF.

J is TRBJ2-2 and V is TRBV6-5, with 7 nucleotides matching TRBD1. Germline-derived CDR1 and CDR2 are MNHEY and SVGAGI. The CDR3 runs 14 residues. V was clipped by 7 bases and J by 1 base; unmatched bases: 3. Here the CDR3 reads CASTRQGNTGELFF. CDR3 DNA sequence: TGTGCCAGCACGAGACAGGGGAACACCGGGGAGCTGTTTTTT.